This TCR beta chain appears in the sequencing data of a study of shared clonotypes between healthy human individuals. General study findings and limits: There were few donors, and this limited the genetic and exposure-history diversity represented. Rarefaction showed sorted-subset sequencing was incomplete despite large depth.

Comment on this clone: Antigen unknown.

Every donor was a Caucasian adult from Nashville, Tennessee. The CDR3 loop spans 15 amino acids. The germline V gene encodes CDR1 MDHEN and CDR2 SYDVKM. V trimming: 5 bases; J trimming: 0 bases; junction bases outside the gene matches: 7. The method was immunoSEQ multiplex PCR; TCRdb's version includes in-frame clones alone and lacks a portion of them. The table has 550,000 to 800,000 clones, 74% seen once. Sequenced sample: memory CD4+ T cells sorted from blood. The subset was: CD45RA-negative fraction. The origin of this receptor is a woman in her 30s in good health. The chain couples TRBV28 to TRBJ2-7; 7 nucleotides line up with TRBD2. The DNA of the CDR3 is TGTGCCAGCAGTCTTCTAGCGGACTTCTCCTACGAGCAGTACTTC. Its translation is CASSLLADFSYEQYF. Variable domain in full (rest from reference TRBV28 and TRBJ2-7): DVKVTQSSRYLVKRTGEKVFLECVQDMDHENMFWYRQDPGLGLRLIYFSYDVKMKEKGDIPEGYSVSREKKERFSLILESASTNQTSMYLCASSLLADFSYEQYFGPGTRLTVT.